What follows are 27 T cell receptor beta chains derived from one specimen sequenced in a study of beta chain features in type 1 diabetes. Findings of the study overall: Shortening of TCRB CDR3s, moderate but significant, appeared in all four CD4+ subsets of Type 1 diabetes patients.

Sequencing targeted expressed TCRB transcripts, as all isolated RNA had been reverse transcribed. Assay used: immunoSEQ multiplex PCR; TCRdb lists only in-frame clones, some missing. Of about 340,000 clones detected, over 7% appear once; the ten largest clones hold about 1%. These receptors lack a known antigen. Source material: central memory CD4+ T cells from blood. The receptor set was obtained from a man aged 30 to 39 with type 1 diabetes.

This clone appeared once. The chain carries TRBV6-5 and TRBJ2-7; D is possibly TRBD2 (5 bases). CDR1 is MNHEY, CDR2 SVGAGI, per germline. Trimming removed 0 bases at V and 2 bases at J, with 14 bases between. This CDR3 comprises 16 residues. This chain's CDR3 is CASSYSMPGLTYEQYF. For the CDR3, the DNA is TGTGCCAGCAGTTACTCGATGCCAGGACTCACCTACGAGCAGTACTTC.

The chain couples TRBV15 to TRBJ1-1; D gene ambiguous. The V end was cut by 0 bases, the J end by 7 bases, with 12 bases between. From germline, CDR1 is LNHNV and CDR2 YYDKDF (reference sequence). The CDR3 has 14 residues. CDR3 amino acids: CATSRDRTTFEAFF. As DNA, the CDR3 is TGTGCCACCAGCAGAGATCGGACTACCTTTGAAGCTTTCTTT.

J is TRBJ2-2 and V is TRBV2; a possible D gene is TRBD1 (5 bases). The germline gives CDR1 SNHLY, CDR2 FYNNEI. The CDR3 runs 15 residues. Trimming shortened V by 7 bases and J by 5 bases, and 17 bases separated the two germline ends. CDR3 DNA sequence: TGTGCCAGCACCATCCTCCAGGGTCGAACCGGGGAGCTGTTTTTT. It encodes CASTILQGRTGELFF.

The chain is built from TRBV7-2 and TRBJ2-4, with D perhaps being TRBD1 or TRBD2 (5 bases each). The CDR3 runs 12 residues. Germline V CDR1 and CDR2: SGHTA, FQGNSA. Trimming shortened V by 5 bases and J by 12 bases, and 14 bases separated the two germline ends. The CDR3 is CASSLGAPAQYF. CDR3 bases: TGTGCCAGCAGCCTCGGGGCTCCCGCTCAGTACTTC.

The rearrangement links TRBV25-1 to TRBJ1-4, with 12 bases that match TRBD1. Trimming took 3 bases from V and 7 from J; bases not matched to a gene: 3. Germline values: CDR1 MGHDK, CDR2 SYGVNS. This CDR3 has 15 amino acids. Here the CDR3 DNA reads TGTGCCAGCAGTGATCCGGGACAGGGGGCTGAAAAACTGTTTTTT. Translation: CASSDPGQGAEKLFF.

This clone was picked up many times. The CDR3 DNA follows: TGCGCCAGCAGTCATTCTCGACCCTGTAATGAAAAACTGTTTTTT. Translated: CASSHSRPCNEKLFF. This chain links TRBV23-1 with TRBJ1-4; D is unclear. TRBV23-1 qualifies as an ORF whose function is uncertain. This CDR3 spans 15 amino acids. V shed 3 bases and J shed 4 bases, with 12 bases lying between them.

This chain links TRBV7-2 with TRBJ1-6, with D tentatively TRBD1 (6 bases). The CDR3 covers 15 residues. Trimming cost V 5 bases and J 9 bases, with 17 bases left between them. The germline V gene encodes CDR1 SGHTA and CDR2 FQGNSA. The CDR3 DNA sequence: TGTGCCAGCAGCATACAGGGTGCTTCCTCTTCACCCCTCCACTTT. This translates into CASSIQGASSSPLHF.

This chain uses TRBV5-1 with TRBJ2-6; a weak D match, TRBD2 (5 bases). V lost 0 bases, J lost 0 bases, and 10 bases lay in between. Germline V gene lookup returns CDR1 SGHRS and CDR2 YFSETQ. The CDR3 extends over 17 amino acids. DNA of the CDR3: TGCGCCAGCAGCTTGGGAGGGCAGGACTCTGGGGCCAACGTCCTGACTTTC. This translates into CASSLGGQDSGANVLTF.

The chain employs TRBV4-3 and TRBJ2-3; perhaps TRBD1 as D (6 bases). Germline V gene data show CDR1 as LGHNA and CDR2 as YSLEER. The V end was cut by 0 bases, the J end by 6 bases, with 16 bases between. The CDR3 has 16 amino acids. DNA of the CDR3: TGCGCCAGCAGCCAAGACGCCGCCAGGGGTTTCGATACGCAGTATTTT. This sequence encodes CASSQDAARGFDTQYF.

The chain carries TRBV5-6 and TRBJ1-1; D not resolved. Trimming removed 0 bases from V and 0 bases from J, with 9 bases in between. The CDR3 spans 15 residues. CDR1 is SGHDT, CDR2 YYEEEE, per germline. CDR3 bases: TGTGCCAGCAGCTTGGCCGGACGGATGAACACTGAAGCTTTCTTT. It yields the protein CASSLAGRMNTEAFF.

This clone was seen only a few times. The CDR3 coding sequence is TGCAGCGCCGCGGACAGCCCAGGTCAGCCCCAGCATTTT. Protein product: CSAADSPGQPQHF. The genes are TRBV29-1 and TRBJ1-5, with D perhaps TRBD1 (6 bases). The CDR3 covers 13 residues. The V end lost 7 bases, the J end lost 6 bases, and 16 bases lay between the germline ends. Germline V lookup: CDR1 SQVTM, CDR2 ANQGSEA.

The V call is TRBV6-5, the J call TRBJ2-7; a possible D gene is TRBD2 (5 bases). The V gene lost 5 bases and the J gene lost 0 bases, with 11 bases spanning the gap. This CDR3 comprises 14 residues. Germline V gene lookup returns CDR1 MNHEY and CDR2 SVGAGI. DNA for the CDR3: TGTGCCAGCAGTCCCACCGGGGTCTCCTACGAGCAGTACTTC. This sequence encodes CASSPTGVSYEQYF.

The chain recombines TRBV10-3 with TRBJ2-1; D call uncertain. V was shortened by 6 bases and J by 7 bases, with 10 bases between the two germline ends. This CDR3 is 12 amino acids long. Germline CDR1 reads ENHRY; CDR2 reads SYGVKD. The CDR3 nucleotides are TGTGCCATCAGGCAAACGGAAAATGAGCAGTTCTTC. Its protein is CAIRQTENEQFF.

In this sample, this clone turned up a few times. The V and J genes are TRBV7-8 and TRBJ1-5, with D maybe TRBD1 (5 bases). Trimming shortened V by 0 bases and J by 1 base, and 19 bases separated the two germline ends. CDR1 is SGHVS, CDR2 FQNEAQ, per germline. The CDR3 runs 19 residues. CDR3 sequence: CASSLAGLGRERSNQPQHF. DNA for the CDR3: TGTGCCAGCAGCTTAGCGGGGCTCGGCAGGGAGAGAAGCAATCAGCCCCAGCATTTT.

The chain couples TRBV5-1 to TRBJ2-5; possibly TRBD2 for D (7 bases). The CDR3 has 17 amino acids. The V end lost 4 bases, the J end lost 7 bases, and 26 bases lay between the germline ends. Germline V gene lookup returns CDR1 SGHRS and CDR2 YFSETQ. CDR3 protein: CASSDPSEGGPEGTQYF. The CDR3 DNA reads TGCGCCAGCAGCGACCCCTCGGAGGGGGGGCCTGAAGGGACCCAGTACTTC.

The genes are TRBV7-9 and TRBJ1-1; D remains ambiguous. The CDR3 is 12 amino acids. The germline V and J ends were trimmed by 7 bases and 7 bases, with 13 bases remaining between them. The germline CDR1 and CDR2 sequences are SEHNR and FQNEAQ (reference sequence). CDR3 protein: CASTNSFGEAFF. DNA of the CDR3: TGTGCCAGCACCAACTCTTTTGGTGAAGCTTTCTTT.

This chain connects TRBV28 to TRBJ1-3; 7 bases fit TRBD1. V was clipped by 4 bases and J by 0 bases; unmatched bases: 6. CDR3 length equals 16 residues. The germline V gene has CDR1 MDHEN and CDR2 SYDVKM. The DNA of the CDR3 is TGTGCCAGCAGTTCCGAGGGACAGCACTCTGGAAACACCATATATTTT. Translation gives CASSSEGQHSGNTIYF.

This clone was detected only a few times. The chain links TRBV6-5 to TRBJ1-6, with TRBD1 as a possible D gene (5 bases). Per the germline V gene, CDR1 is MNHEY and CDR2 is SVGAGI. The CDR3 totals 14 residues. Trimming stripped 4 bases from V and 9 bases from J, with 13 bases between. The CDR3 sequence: CASSFGQGTSPLHF. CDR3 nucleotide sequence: TGTGCCAGCAGTTTTGGCCAGGGTACTTCACCCCTCCACTTT.

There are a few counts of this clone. The CDR3 is CASSADRNNNEQFF. CDR3 in DNA: TGTGCCAGCAGCGCGGACAGGAATAACAATGAGCAGTTCTTC. This chain connects TRBV7-7 to TRBJ2-1; the match to TRBD1 covers 7 bases. In germline, CDR1 is SSHAT, CDR2 FNYEAQ (reference sequence). CDR3 size: 14 residues. V lost 5 bases and J lost 5; bases outside the gene matches: 6.

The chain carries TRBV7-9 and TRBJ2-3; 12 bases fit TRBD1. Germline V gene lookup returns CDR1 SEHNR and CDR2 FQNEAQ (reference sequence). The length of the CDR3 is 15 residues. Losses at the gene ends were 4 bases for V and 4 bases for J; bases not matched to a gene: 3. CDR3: CASSSGQGAADTQYF. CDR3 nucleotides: TGTGCCAGCAGCTCGGGACAGGGGGCGGCAGATACGCAGTATTTT.

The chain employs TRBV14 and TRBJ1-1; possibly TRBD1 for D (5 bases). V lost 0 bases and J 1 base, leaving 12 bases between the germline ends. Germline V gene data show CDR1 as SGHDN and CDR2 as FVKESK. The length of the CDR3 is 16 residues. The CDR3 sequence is CASSQDTAGRNTEAFF. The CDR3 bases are TGTGCCAGCAGCCAAGATACGGCAGGGAGGAACACTGAAGCTTTCTTT.

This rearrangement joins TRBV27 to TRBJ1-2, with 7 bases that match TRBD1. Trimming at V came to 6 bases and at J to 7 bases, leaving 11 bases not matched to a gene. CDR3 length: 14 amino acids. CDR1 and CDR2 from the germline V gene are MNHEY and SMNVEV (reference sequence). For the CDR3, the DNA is TGTGCCAGCAGCTCAAATCTAGGGGGCAGTGGCTACACCTTC. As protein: CASSSNLGGSGYTF.

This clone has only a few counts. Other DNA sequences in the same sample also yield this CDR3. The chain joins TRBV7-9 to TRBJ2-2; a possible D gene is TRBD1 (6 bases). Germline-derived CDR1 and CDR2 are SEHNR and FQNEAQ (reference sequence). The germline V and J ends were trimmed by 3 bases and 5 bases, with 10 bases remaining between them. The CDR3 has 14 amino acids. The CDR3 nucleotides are TGTGCCAGCAGCTTGTCAGGGGAGACCGGGGAGCTGTTTTTT. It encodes CASSLSGETGELFF.

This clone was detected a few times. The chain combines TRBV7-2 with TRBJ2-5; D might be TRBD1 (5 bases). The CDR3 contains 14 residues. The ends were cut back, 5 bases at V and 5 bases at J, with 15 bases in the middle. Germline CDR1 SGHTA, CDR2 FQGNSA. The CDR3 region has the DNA TGTGCCAGCAGCCAAGGGGCAGCTTCGGAGACCCAGTACTTC. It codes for CASSQGAASETQYF.

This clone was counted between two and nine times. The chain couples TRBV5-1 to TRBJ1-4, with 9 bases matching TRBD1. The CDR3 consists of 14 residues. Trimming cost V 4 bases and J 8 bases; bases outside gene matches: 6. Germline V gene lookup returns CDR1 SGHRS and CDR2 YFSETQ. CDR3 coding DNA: TGCGCCAGCAGCGAGGGACAGGGTCACGAAAAACTGTTTTTT. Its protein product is CASSEGQGHEKLFF. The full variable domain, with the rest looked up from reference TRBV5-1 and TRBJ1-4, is KAGVTQTPRYLIKTRGQQVTLSCSPISGHRSVSWYQQTPGQGLQFLFEYFSETQRNKGNFPGRFSGRQFSNSRSEMNVSTLELGDSALYLCASSEGQGHEKLFFGSGTQLSVL.

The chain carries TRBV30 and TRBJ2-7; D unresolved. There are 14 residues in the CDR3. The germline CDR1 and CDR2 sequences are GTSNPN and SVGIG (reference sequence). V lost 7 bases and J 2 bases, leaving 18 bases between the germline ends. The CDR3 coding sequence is TGTGCCTTTCAAACTTTTACAGTCGCCTACGAGCAGTACTTC. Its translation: CAFQTFTVAYEQYF. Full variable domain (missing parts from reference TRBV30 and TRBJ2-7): SQTIHQWPATLVQPVGSPLSLECTVEGTSNPNLYWYRQAAGRGLQLLFYSVGIGQISSEVPQNLSASRPQDRQFILSSKKLLLSDSGFYLCAFQTFTVAYEQYFGPGTRLTVT.

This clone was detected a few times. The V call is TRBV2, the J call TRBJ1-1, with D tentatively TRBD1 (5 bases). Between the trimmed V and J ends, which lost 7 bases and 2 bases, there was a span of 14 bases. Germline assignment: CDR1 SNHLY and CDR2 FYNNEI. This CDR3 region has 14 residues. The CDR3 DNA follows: TGTGCCAGCATGATGCAGACAGTTAACACTGAAGCTTTCTTT. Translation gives CASMMQTVNTEAFF.